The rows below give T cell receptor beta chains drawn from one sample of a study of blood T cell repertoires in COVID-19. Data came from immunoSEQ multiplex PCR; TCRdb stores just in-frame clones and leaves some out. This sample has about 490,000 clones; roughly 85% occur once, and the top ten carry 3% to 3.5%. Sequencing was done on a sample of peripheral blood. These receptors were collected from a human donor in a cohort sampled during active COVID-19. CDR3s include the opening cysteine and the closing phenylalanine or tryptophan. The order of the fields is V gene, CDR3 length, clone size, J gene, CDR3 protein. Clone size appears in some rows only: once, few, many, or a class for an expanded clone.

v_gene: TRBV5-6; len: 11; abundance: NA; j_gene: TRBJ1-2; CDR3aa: CASSLRYGYTF
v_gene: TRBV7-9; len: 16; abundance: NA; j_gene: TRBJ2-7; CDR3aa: CASSLSGIAGLYEQYF
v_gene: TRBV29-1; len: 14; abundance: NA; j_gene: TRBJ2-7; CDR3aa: CSVPTPGGIGEQYF
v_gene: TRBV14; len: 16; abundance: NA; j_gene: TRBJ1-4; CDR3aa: CASSQGGTDFNEKLFF
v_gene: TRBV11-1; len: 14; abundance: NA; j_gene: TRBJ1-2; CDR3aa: CASSGFVDSYGYTF
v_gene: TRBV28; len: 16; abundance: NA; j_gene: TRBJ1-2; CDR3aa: CASSLRPGQGRGGYTF
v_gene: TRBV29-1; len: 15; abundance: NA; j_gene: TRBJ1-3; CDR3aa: CSVPPLGGPTLAIYF
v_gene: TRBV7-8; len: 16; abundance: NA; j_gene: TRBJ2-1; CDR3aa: CASSLAGSGYYNEQFF
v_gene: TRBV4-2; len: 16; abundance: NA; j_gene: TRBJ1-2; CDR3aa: CASRPLGQGADYGYTF
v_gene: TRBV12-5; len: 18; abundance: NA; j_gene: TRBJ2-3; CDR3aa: CASGLVRLAGETTDTQYF
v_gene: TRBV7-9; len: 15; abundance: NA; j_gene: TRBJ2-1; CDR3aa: CASSSGDKRGNEQFF
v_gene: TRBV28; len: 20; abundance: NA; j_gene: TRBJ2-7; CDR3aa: CASTPPTPSGALQLSYEQYF
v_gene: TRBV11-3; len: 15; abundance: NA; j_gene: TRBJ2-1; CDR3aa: CASSLVPDRHNEQFF
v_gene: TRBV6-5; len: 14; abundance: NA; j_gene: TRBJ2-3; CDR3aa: CASRPTGRTDTQYF
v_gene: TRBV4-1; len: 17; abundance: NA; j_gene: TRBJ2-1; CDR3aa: CASSHPAGQRGDNEQFF
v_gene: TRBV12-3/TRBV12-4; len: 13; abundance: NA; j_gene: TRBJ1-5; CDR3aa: CASSLLENQPQHF
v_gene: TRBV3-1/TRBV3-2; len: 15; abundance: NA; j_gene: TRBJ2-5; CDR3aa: CASSQERRDGETQYF
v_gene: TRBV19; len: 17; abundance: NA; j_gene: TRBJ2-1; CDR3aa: CASSLSRAPIQYNEQFF
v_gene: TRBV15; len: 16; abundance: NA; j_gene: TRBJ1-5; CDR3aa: CATSRGRDRWFQPQHF
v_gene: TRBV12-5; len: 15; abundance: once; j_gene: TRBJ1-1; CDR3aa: CASGFGGQGNTEAFF
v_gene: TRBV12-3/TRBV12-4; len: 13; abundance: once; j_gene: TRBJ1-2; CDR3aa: CASRETANYGYTF
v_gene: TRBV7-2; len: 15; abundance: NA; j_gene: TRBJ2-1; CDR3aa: CASSPGTSGDNEQFF
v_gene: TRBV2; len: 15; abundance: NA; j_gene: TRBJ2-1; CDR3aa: CASAGRLAGRNEQFF
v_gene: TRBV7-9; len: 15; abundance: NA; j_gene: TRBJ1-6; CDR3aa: CASSLEGTYNSPLHF
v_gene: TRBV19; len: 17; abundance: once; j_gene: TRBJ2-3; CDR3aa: CASSPDRGGSSTDTQYF
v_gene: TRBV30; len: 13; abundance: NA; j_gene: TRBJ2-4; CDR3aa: CAWRTSGRNIQYF
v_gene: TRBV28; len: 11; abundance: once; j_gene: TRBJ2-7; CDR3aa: CASSSTYEQYF
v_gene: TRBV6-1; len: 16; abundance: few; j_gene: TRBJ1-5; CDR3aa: CASSETRDRVRQPQHF